This TCR beta chain stems from a study of regulatory T cells in long-lasting Graves disease. General observations from the study: Persistent patients shared more public clonotypes (2,741) than newly diagnosed patients (approximately 1,000).

As regards this clonotype: Its antigen remains unidentified.

V dropped 1 base and J dropped 3 bases, with 5 bases sitting between them. The CDR3 has 12 amino acids. CDR1 and CDR2 (germline): DFQATT, SNEGSKA (reference sequence). Indicated time point: newly diagnosed GD, antithyroid drugs for less than 3 months. The authors made the TCR library using RNA they extracted from PBMCs. Sequencing libraries for TCR beta were prepared with iRepertoire HTBI primers and Arm-PCR of CDR3 regions. TCRdb passed the multiplex PCR reads through MiXCR, listing each CDR3 protein once. Of under 300,000 distinct CDR3 sequences detected, 20% appear once; the ten largest clones hold approximately 15%.

V usage is TRBV20-1 and J usage is TRBJ2-3; possibly TRBD2 for D (5 bases). This sample comprised peripheral blood mononuclear cells (PBMCs), obtained at new diagnosis, from a patient treated with antithyroid drugs. The sequence derives from a female donor with Graves disease. CDR3 residues: CSARGRTDTQYF. The CDR3 DNA reads as TGCAGTGCTAGAGGGAGGACAGATACGCAGTATTTT.